The rows below give T cell receptor beta chains drawn from one sample of a study of blood T cell repertoires in COVID-19. The method was immunoSEQ multiplex PCR; TCRdb's version includes in-frame clones alone and lacks a portion of them. The table lists 350,000 or so clones, about 90% of them singletons. What was sequenced was peripheral blood. These receptors were taken from a woman aged 30 to 39 with COVID-19, enrolled during active disease. Each CDR3 is given with its conserved first and last residue. A D gene is named only where the DNA matches it firmly. Clone size appears in some rows only: once, few, many, or a class for an expanded clone.

>TRBJ2-7|TRBD1|TRBV27|NA
TGTGCCAGCAGTTTTGACAGGGGCGGCGAGCAGTACTTC
CASSFDRGGEQYF
>TRBJ1-1|TRBD1|TRBV11-2|NA
TGTGCCAGCAGCTTAGGACAGGGGGAAACTGAAGCTTTCTTT
CASSLGQGETEAFF
>TRBJ2-1|NA|TRBV29-1|NA
TGCGGGGGACTTGGATTCTACAATGAGCAGTTCTTC
CGGLGFYNEQFF
>TRBJ2-2|NA|TRBV9|NA
TGTGCCAGCAGCCCCCGTTCAGGGTCCACCGGGGAGCTGTTTTTT
CASSPRSGSTGELFF
>TRBJ2-1|TRBD2|TRBV19|NA
TGTGCCAGTAGTATAGTGGCTAGCGGTATCTCCTACAATGAGCAGTTCTTC
CASSIVASGISYNEQFF
>TRBJ2-7|TRBD1|TRBV30|few
TGTGCCCAACAGGGGATTTACGAGCAGTACTTC
CAQQGIYEQYF
>TRBJ2-1|TRBD1|TRBV5-1|NA
TGCGCCAGCAGCCGGGACAGGGCCTACAATGAGCAGTTCTTC
CASSRDRAYNEQFF
>TRBJ1-5|NA|TRBV5-4|NA
TGTGCCAGCAGCAAGACCCCGGCGGGCAATCAGCCCCAGCATTTT
CASSKTPAGNQPQHF
>TRBJ2-7|TRBD1|TRBV7-2|few
TGTGCCAGCAGCTGGAAGGGGGCGGAAGAGCAGTACTTC
CASSWKGAEEQYF
>TRBJ2-5|TRBD2|TRBV2|NA
TGTGCCAGCGGACTAGAGTACCAAGAGACCCAGTACTTC
CASGLEYQETQYF